Below, 30 T cell receptor beta chains from the same sample are listed, as sequenced in a study of blood T cell repertoires in COVID-19. Clones were read by immunoSEQ multiplex PCR, and TCRdb kept only the in-frame ones, dropping some. Of about 87,000 clones listed, about 79% are singletons. The sample consisted of peripheral blood. These receptors all come from a woman in her 50s with acute or convalescent COVID-19.

The rearrangement links TRBV28 to TRBJ1-6, with D maybe TRBD1 (5 bases). V gave up 4 bases and J gave up 0 bases, with 10 bases separating them. This CDR3 comprises 16 residues. Germline assignment: CDR1 MDHEN and CDR2 SYDVKM. CDR3 coding DNA: TGTGCCAGCAGTTACAGGCCCAGCTCCTATAATTCACCCCTCCACTTT. It yields the protein CASSYRPSSYNSPLHF.

V and J are TRBV27 and TRBJ2-1; 9 nucleotides line up with TRBD1. Germline CDR1 reads MNHEY; CDR2 reads SMNVEV (reference sequence). The CDR3 has 15 amino acids. V was pared by 5 bases and J by 8 bases, with 10 bases of the junction left unmatched. The CDR3 bases are TGTGCCAGCAGTCCCGGACAGGGGACATTCGATGAGCAGTTCTTC. Translation: CASSPGQGTFDEQFF.

The V gene is TRBV19, the J gene TRBJ2-7; a weak D match, TRBD2 (6 bases). Germline CDR1 is LNHDA and CDR2 is SQIVND (reference sequence). This CDR3 comprises 11 residues. The V gene lost 9 bases and the J gene lost 6 bases, with 12 bases spanning the gap. The chain's CDR3 is CARAGGGEQYF. CDR3 sequence (DNA): TGTGCCAGAGCCGGGGGAGGCGAGCAGTACTTC. The whole variable domain, filled in from reference TRBV19 and TRBJ2-7, reads DGGITQSPKYLFRKEGQNVTLSCEQNLNHDAMYWYRQDPGQGLRLIYYSQIVNDFQKGDIAEGYSVSREKKESFPLTVTSAQKNPTAFYLCARAGGGEQYFGPGTRLTVT.

This sequence joins TRBV2 and TRBJ2-5; D perhaps matches TRBD1 (6 bases). Trimming pared 2 bases from V and 7 bases from J, leaving 11 bases between. CDR3 size: 13 residues. Germline CDR1 is SNHLY and CDR2 is FYNNEI. CDR3 region: CASSESGDGTQYF. DNA for the CDR3: TGTGCCAGCAGTGAATCAGGGGACGGGACCCAGTACTTC.

V gene TRBV5-6 combines with J gene TRBJ2-1; D is ambiguous. The CDR3 covers 14 residues. The germline V and J ends were trimmed by 2 bases and 3 bases, with 9 bases remaining between them. Germline lookup yields CDR1 SGHDT and CDR2 YYEEEE. The CDR3 loop reads CASSLWFSYNEQFF. The DNA for the CDR3 is TGTGCCAGCAGCTTATGGTTCAGCTACAATGAGCAGTTCTTC.

This rearrangement joins TRBV6-6 to TRBJ1-5, with 8 bases identical to TRBD1. The CDR3 totals 14 residues. Germline CDR1 MNHNY, CDR2 SVGAGI (reference sequence). The ends lost 10 bases at V and 6 bases at J; junction bases unmatched: 11. In DNA form, the CDR3 reads TGTGCCACCGACGACAGGGGCGCGGGTCAGCCCCAGCATTTT. Translation gives CATDDRGAGQPQHF.

V usage is TRBV5-6 and J usage is TRBJ2-7; TRBD2 is a possible D gene (6 bases). V was clipped by 4 bases and J by 3 bases, with 11 bases between them. This CDR3 spans 13 amino acids. CDR1 is SGHDT, CDR2 YYEEEE, per germline. CDR3 DNA: TGTGCCAGCAGCCTGGAGGGAGGCTACGAGCAGTACTTC. As protein: CASSLEGGYEQYF.

V gene TRBV7-9 combines with J gene TRBJ1-4; 7 bases agree with TRBD1. Trimming removed 2 bases from V and 8 bases from J; junction bases left unmatched: 5. Germline V gene lookup returns CDR1 SEHNR and CDR2 FQNEAQ (reference sequence). CDR3 size: 14 residues. CDR3 loop: CASSLTGVNEKLFF. The CDR3 DNA sequence: TGTGCCAGCAGCTTAACAGGGGTAAACGAAAAACTGTTTTTT.

The CDR3: CASSSEVELFYNEQFF. CDR3 nucleotide sequence: TGCGCCAGCAGCTCCGAAGTGGAACTATTCTACAATGAGCAGTTCTTC. The chain has TRBV4-3 and TRBJ2-1; D gene ambiguous. This CDR3 is 16 amino acids long. V lost 5 bases to trimming and J lost 3 bases, with 17 bases between them. Germline assignment: CDR1 LGHNA and CDR2 YSLEER.

This clone was found once. The V gene is TRBV6-1, the J gene TRBJ1-1; TRBD1 might be the D (6 bases). V dropped 0 bases and J dropped 5 bases, with 16 bases sitting between them. The CDR3 is 16 amino acids. From germline, CDR1 is MNHNS and CDR2 SASEGT. The CDR3 DNA reads TGTGCCAGCAGTGAAGCAGGGGGGGCATATGGAACTGAAGCTTTCTTT. Translated: CASSEAGGAYGTEAFF.

CDR3 region: CASSQGTVTYGYTF. CDR3 DNA: TGTGCCAGCAGCCAAGGTACAGTGACCTATGGCTACACCTTC. The V gene is TRBV4-2, the J gene TRBJ1-2; D not certain. The CDR3 consists of 14 residues. The ends were cut back, 1 base at V and 4 bases at J, with 10 bases in the middle. The germline gives CDR1 LGHNA, CDR2 YNFKEQ.

The chain recombines TRBV7-8 with TRBJ2-5; a possible D gene is TRBD1 (5 bases). The CDR3 loop spans 16 amino acids. Germline CDR1 is SGHVS and CDR2 is FQNEAQ. V lost 3 bases and J 4 bases, leaving 18 bases between the germline ends. CDR3 region: CASSFYGQKGRETQYF. In nucleotides, the CDR3 is TGTGCCAGCAGCTTTTACGGGCAGAAGGGGCGAGAGACCCAGTACTTC.

V gene TRBV19 combines with J gene TRBJ2-3; 10 nucleotides match TRBD1. With V trimmed by 4 bases and J by 6 bases, 7 bases remained unmatched. Germline loops: CDR1 LNHDA, CDR2 SQIVND (reference sequence). The CDR3 loop spans 15 amino acids. The CDR3: CASSRMTGGWDTQYF. The CDR3 DNA reads as TGTGCCAGTAGTAGGATGACAGGGGGCTGGGATACGCAGTATTTT.

The rearrangement uses TRBV19 and TRBJ2-1; possibly TRBD1 for D (6 bases). Deletions cut 6 bases from V and 0 bases from J, with 18 bases between. Germline CDR1 reads LNHDA; CDR2 reads SQIVND (reference sequence). The CDR3 has 17 amino acids. As DNA, the CDR3 is TGTGCCAGTAGCAAAGGCTGGGACACGAGCTCCTACAATGAGCAGTTCTTC. Translating it yields CASSKGWDTSSYNEQFF.

The chain combines TRBV24-1 with TRBJ2-7; no firm D call. The CDR3 totals 14 residues. Deletions cut 7 bases from V and 3 bases from J, with 15 bases between. The germline CDR1 and CDR2 sequences are KGHDR and SFDVKD. The CDR3 is CATSPGGPHYEQYF. For the CDR3, the DNA is TGTGCCACCAGCCCCGGTGGGCCCCACTACGAGCAGTACTTC.

DNA for the CDR3: TGTGCCTGGAGTCCAGGCAGTTATCAAAGTACTTTCTTT. It codes for CAWSPGSYQSTFF. The chain has TRBV30 and TRBJ1-1, with D unresolved. Per the germline V gene, CDR1 is GTSNPN and CDR2 is SVGIG (reference sequence). This CDR3 is 13 amino acids long. V lost 2 bases and J lost 12, with 19 bases in between.

The chain joins TRBV29-1 to TRBJ2-7, with 9 bases that match TRBD1. The CDR3 has 13 amino acids. V gave up 1 base and J gave up 7 bases; unmatched junction bases: 5. In germline, CDR1 is SQVTM, CDR2 ANQGSEA. The CDR3 region is CSVEVGTGYEQYF. The DNA for the CDR3 is TGCAGCGTTGAAGTGGGGACAGGGTATGAGCAGTACTTC.

The J gene is TRBJ2-3, the V gene TRBV4-2; TRBD2 matches 15 bases. CDR3 length: 17 amino acids. V trimming: 1 base; J trimming: 6 bases; junction bases outside the gene matches: 5. Germline lookup yields CDR1 LGHNA and CDR2 YNFKEQ. CDR3 DNA: TGTGCCAGCAGCCAAGGGACTAGCGGGGGGGCTCGGGATACGCAGTATTTT. Translated, it gives CASSQGTSGGARDTQYF.

The chain carries TRBV27 and TRBJ2-1, with 7 bases fitting TRBD1. The germline CDR1 and CDR2 sequences are MNHEY and SMNVEV (reference sequence). CDR3 length equals 14 residues. Trimming removed 6 bases from V and 6 bases from J; junction bases left unmatched: 8. The CDR3 reads CASSPPGQVNEQFF. The CDR3, as DNA: TGTGCCAGCAGCCCTCCCGGACAGGTCAATGAGCAGTTCTTC.

Only a few counts were recorded for this clone. V usage is TRBV6-5 and J usage is TRBJ1-6; D might be TRBD1 (5 bases). The CDR3 has 14 residues. Trimming shortened V by 7 bases and J by 3 bases, and 10 bases separated the two germline ends. Germline CDR1 and CDR2: MNHEY and SVGAGI. This CDR3 reads CASKGQGYNSPLHF. The CDR3 DNA is TGTGCCAGCAAAGGGCAGGGCTATAATTCACCCCTCCACTTT.

This chain connects TRBV5-6 to TRBJ1-4, with D perhaps matching TRBD1 (5 bases). Trimming shortened V by 0 bases and J by 0 bases, and 6 bases separated the two germline ends. In germline, CDR1 is SGHDT, CDR2 YYEEEE. The CDR3 totals 15 residues. The CDR3 DNA reads as TGTGCCAGCAGCTTGGAAGGGGCAACTAATGAAAAACTGTTTTTT. It translates to CASSLEGATNEKLFF.

This chain connects TRBV5-1 to TRBJ1-1; 7 bases match TRBD1. The germline V gene encodes CDR1 SGHRS and CDR2 YFSETQ. V was clipped by 0 bases and J by 2 bases; unmatched bases: 7. The CDR3 sequence is 16 residues long. Written as DNA, the CDR3 is TGCGCCAGCAGCTTGGGCAGGGGGGAAATAAACACTGAAGCTTTCTTT. Protein sequence: CASSLGRGEINTEAFF.

V and J are TRBV3-1 (or the pseudogene TRBV3-2) and TRBJ1-2; D gene unclear. Germline V gene data show CDR1 as LGHDT and CDR2 as YNNKEL (reference sequence). CDR3 length: 16 amino acids. Deletions cut 0 bases from V and 6 bases from J, with 17 bases between. DNA of the CDR3: TGTGCCAGCAGCCAAGATCTCCGGGCTCGGGGAGATGGCTACACCTTC. It is translated as CASSQDLRARGDGYTF.

This chain joins TRBV6-6 and TRBJ1-2; the D gene is possibly TRBD1 (5 bases). The CDR3 has 13 residues. The V end was cut by 5 bases, the J end by 8 bases, with 15 bases between. Germline loops: CDR1 MNHNY, CDR2 SVGAGI (reference sequence). DNA for the CDR3: TGTGCCAGCAGTCGGGGCCTCACCGAGGGCTACACCTTC. Protein: CASSRGLTEGYTF.

The rearrangement uses TRBV5-1 and TRBJ2-5, with 7 bases matching TRBD1. The trim removed 5 bases at V and 0 bases at J, leaving 7 bases unmatched. The CDR3 is 15 amino acids. Germline V gene data show CDR1 as SGHRS and CDR2 as YFSETQ. The CDR3 is CASRWGQTNQETQYF. The DNA for the CDR3 is TGCGCCAGCAGGTGGGGACAGACTAACCAAGAGACCCAGTACTTC. The variable domain in full, with the rest retrieved from reference TRBV5-1 and TRBJ2-5, is KAGVTQTPRYLIKTRGQQVTLSCSPISGHRSVSWYQQTPGQGLQFLFEYFSETQRNKGNFPGRFSGRQFSNSRSEMNVSTLELGDSALYLCASRWGQTNQETQYFGPGTRLLVL.

The V call is TRBV19, the J call TRBJ1-3, with D perhaps TRBD1 (6 bases). V was cut by 6 bases and J by 2 bases, with 11 bases left in between. The CDR3 has 14 residues. Germline loops: CDR1 LNHDA, CDR2 SQIVND (reference sequence). CDR3 DNA sequence: TGTGCCAGTAGACCGGGACAAACTGGAAACACCATATATTTT. It encodes CASRPGQTGNTIYF.

This chain uses TRBV11-2 with TRBJ2-2, with 7 bases lining up with TRBD1. This CDR3 spans 15 amino acids. Germline V gene sequence: CDR1 SGHAT, CDR2 FQNNGV. V dropped 1 base and J dropped 3; count of bases not matched to a gene: 2. The CDR3 here is CASSLGRGYTGELFF. The DNA of the CDR3 is TGTGCCAGCAGCTTAGGCAGGGGGTACACCGGGGAGCTGTTTTTT.

This clone was found a few times. The CDR3 coding sequence is TGTGCCAGCAGCGTAGAGGAGGGAGGGGGCTATGGCTACACCTTC. Encoded protein: CASSVEEGGGYGYTF. The chain is built from TRBV9 and TRBJ1-2, with TRBD1 as a possible D gene (6 bases). CDR3 length equals 15 residues. Trimming left V 0 bases short and J 4 bases short, with 13 bases between. Germline lookup yields CDR1 SGDLS and CDR2 YYNGEE.

V and J are TRBV30 and TRBJ1-3; 12 bases fit TRBD1. CDR1 is GTSNPN and CDR2 is SVGIG in the germline V gene (reference sequence). V lost 0 bases, J lost 2 bases, and 2 bases stayed unmatched. The CDR3 runs 16 residues. CDR3 DNA: TGTGCCTGGAGTGTAGGGACAGGGGGCGCTGGAAACACCATATATTTT. It is translated as CAWSVGTGGAGNTIYF.

This chain connects TRBV24-1 to TRBJ2-7; TRBD1 aligns across 10 bases. CDR3 length: 12 amino acids. V dropped 7 bases and J dropped 7; count of bases not matched to a gene: 3. CDR1 is KGHDR and CDR2 is SFDVKD in the germline V gene. CDR3 sequence: CATRGGQGEQYF. CDR3 nucleotide sequence: TGTGCCACCAGGGGGGGACAGGGGGAGCAGTACTTC.